The rows below give T cell receptor beta chains drawn from one sample of a study of blood T cell repertoires in COVID-19. Method: immunoSEQ multiplex PCR; TCRdb's copy keeps in-frame clones and lacks some. The table has about 190,000 clones, 90% seen once. The source material was peripheral blood. Receptors originate from a man aged 45 to 65 with acute or convalescent COVID-19. The CDR3 runs from the conserved cysteine through the conserved F or W. D genes are given only for firm matches. Some rows mark clone size as missing; the rest say once, few, many or name a class of expanded clone.

v_gene	j_gene	d_gene	abundance	CDR3nt	CDR3aa
TRBV11-2	TRBJ2-3	TRBD2	NA	TGTGCCACGGCGGGAGGGGCGACAGATACGCAGTATTTT	CATAGGATDTQYF
TRBV4-1	TRBJ1-4	TRBD1	NA	TGCGCCAGCAGCCAAGACTCCGGGACAGGGGTCGTTTTTGAAAAACTGTTTTTT	CASSQDSGTGVVFEKLFF
TRBV28	TRBJ1-4	NA	NA	TGTGCCAGCAGTGACAGCGCAACTAATGAAAAACTGTTTTTT	CASSDSATNEKLFF
TRBV19	TRBJ1-5	TRBD1	NA	TGTGCCAGCAAAACAGTGGGCAGGGGGAATCAGCCCCAGCATTTT	CASKTVGRGNQPQHF
TRBV7-2	TRBJ2-1	TRBD1	NA	TGTGCCAGCAGTTCCGGGACAGCAAGCTCCTACAATGAGCAGTTCTTC	CASSSGTASSYNEQFF
TRBV27	TRBJ2-7	TRBD2	NA	TGTGCCAGCAGTTCGAGGACTAGCGGGAGTGAATACGAGCAGTACTTC	CASSSRTSGSEYEQYF
TRBV7-6	TRBJ2-1	TRBD2	NA	TGTGCCAGCACCCTAGGGGCTAGCGGGGCGGCCAATGAGCAGTTCTTC	CASTLGASGAANEQFF
TRBV10-3	TRBJ2-2	TRBD2	once	TGTGCCATCAGTTTTCGAAGCGGGGGGACGACCACCGGGGAGCTGTTTTTT	CAISFRSGGTTTGELFF
TRBV4-1	TRBJ1-1	TRBD1	NA	TGCGCCAGCAGCCAAGGTCGTACAGGGGGAGTACTGAGCATGGTTTTCTTT	CASSQGRTGGVLSMVFF
TRBV19	TRBJ1-1	TRBD1	NA	TGTGCCAGTACCAGGGACAGGGTGAACACTGAAGCTTTCTTT	CASTRDRVNTEAFF
TRBV7-8	TRBJ2-2	NA	NA	TGTGCCAGCAGCCCTACCATCACCGGGGAGCTGTTTTTT	CASSPTITGELFF
TRBV6-1	TRBJ2-2	NA	NA	TGTGCCAGCAGTGAGGGGGCGCGACCGTCCGGGGAGCTGTTTTTT	CASSEGARPSGELFF
TRBV7-3	TRBJ2-1	TRBD2	few	TGTGCCAGCAGCTTAAAGGGACTAGGGGGTATGGATGAGCAGTTCTTC	CASSLKGLGGMDEQFF
TRBV30	TRBJ2-3	TRBD1	NA	TGTGCCTGGGGGACAGGGCCCACAGATACGCAGTATTTT	CAWGTGPTDTQYF
TRBV15	TRBJ1-5	NA	NA	TGTGCCACCAGCAGAGCCCAGACAGGTTATCAGCCCCAGCATTTT	CATSRAQTGYQPQHF
TRBV5-4	TRBJ2-7	TRBD1	few	TGTGCCAGCAGCTCGGGACAGACCTACGAGCAGTACTTC	CASSSGQTYEQYF
TRBV6-5	TRBJ2-4	TRBD2	NA	TGTGCCAGCAGTTATAGCGGGGGGGCATCCAAAAACATTCAGTACTTC	CASSYSGGASKNIQYF
TRBV2	TRBJ1-5	NA	NA	TGTGCCAGCAGTGAAGCGCTGTCAGTTCAGCCCCAGCATTTT	CASSEALSVQPQHF
TRBV2	TRBJ1-1	NA	NA	TGTGCCAGCAGTGCTCAATCAAGGGGCACTGAAGCTTTCTTT	CASSAQSRGTEAFF
TRBV6-4	TRBJ2-1	NA	NA	TGTGCCAGCAGTGACTCGACTCAGGGTGAGCAGTTCTTC	CASSDSTQGEQFF
TRBV29-1	TRBJ2-5	TRBD1	NA	TGCAGCACCTGGAACAGGGGCCAAGAGACCCAGTACTTC	CSTWNRGQETQYF
TRBV3-1/TRBV3-2	TRBJ1-2	NA	NA	TGTGCCAGCAGCCAAGAGGGTGGGGTTGGCAGGGAGGCAGGCTACACCTTC	CASSQEGGVGREAGYTF
TRBV24-1	TRBJ1-5	NA	NA	TGTGCCACCAGTGACGCTGGCACGAGGAGTTCGCCCCAGCATTTT	CATSDAGTRSSPQHF
TRBV5-1	TRBJ2-5	NA	NA	TGCGCCAGCAGCTTGGGGCGGACTCAAGAGACCCAGTACTTC	CASSLGRTQETQYF
TRBV5-4	TRBJ2-6	TRBD2	NA	TGTGCCAGCACCATGGGGGGGGGCTCTGGGGCCAACGTCCTGACTTTC	CASTMGGGSGANVLTF
TRBV19	TRBJ2-1	NA	once	TGTGCCAGTAGTGATATGGGTACAGGGATCTACGATGAGCAGTTCTTC	CASSDMGTGIYDEQFF